This TCR beta chain is from a study of human T cells and chemical hapten exposure. Study outcomes and limitations: High-frequency TCRs, those above 1 in 1000, stayed the same after DPC sensitization. Expanded TCRs made up significantly more big CDR3 similarity clusters than controls did.

The V segment lost 7 bases and the J segment 7 bases; nucleotides outside the gene matches: 9. Germline CDR1 is SQVTM and CDR2 is ANQGSEA. This CDR3 contains 13 residues. In this sample, this clonotype turned up many times. Antigen unknown. Time point noted: pre-sensitization, week 0. Specified treatment: therapeutic diphenylcyclopropenone sensitization with weekly scalp DPC. TCRdb independently ran MiXCR on the RACE reads; one entry per CDR3 protein. The sample has fewer than 300,000 distinct CDR3 sequences, about 7.7% seen once. This chain connects TRBV29-1 to TRBJ2-4; 8 nucleotides agree with TRBD1. The material was whole blood, obtained in connection with sensitization to the hapten diphenylcyclopropenone (DPC). The source is a man younger than 30 with alopecia areata. Some clones in this sample may be carry-over from other donors' samples. The CDR3 region has the DNA TGCAGCGCCAGAGACAGGGGTTACAACATTCAGTACTTC. Protein product: CSARDRGYNIQYF.